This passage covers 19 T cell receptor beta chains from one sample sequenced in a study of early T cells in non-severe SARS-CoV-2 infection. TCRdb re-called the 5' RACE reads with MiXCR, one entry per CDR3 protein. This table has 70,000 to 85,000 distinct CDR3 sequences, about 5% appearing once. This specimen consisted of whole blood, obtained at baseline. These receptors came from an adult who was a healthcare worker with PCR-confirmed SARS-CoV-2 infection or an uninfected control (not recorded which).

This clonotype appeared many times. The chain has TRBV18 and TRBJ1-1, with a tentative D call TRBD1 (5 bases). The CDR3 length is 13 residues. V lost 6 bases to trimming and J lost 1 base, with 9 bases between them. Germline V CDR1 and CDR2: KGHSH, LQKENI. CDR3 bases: TGTGCCAGCTCGGACGGACAGAACACTGAAGCTTTCTTT. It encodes CASSDGQNTEAFF.

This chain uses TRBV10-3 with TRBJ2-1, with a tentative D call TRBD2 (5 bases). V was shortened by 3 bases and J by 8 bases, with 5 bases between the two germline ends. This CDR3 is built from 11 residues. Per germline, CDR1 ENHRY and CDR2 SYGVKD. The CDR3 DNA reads TGTGCCATCAGTGATAGCGATGAGCAGTTCTTC. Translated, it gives CAISDSDEQFF.

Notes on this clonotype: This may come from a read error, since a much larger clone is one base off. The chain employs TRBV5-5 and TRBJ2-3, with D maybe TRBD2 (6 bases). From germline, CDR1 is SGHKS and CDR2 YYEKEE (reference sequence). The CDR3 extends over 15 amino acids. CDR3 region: CASSLGAGPTDTRYF. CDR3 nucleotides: TGTGCCAGCAGCTTGGGGGCGGGACCCACAGATACGCGGTATTTT.

CDR3 region: CSVGTGSTYEQYF. The CDR3 DNA sequence: TGCAGCGTTGGAACAGGGAGCACCTACGAGCAGTACTTC. This chain connects TRBV29-1 to TRBJ2-7; TRBD1 might be the D (6 bases). The CDR3 length is 13 residues. V was clipped by 4 bases and J by 2 bases, with 12 bases between them. Germline V lookup: CDR1 SQVTM, CDR2 ANQGSEA.

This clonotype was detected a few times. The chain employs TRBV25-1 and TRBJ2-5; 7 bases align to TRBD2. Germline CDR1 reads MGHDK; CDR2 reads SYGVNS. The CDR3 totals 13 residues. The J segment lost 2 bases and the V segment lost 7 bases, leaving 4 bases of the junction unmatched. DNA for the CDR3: TGTGCCAGCAATCTAGCGGAGCAAGAGACCCAGTACTTC. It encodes CASNLAEQETQYF.

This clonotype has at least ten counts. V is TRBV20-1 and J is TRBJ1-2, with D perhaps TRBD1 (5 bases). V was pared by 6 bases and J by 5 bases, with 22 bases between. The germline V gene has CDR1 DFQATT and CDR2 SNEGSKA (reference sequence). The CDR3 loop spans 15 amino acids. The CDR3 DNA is TGCAGTGCAAGCGACCAGGGCCCTGCGGGGTATGGCTACACCTTC. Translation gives CSASDQGPAGYGYTF.

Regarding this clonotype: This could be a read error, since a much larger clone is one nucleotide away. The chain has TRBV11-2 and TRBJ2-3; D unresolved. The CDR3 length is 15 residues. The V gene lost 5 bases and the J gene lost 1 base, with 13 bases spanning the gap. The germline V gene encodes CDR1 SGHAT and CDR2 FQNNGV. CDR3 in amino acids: CASSLQDPGTDTQYF. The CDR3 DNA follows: TGTGCCAGCAGCCTCCAGGATCCCGGCACAGATACGCAGTATTTT.

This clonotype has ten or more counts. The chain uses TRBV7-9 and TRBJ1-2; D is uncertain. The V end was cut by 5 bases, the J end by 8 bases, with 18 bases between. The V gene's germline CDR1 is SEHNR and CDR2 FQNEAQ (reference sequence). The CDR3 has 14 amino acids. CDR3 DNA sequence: TGTGCCAGCAGCCGAGGTACTCCAATGGACGGCTACACCTTC. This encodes CASSRGTPMDGYTF.

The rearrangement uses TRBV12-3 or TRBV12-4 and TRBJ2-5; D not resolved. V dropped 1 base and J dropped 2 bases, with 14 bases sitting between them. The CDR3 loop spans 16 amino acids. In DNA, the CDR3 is TGTGCCAGCAGTTTAGGCATCCAGGCGTTGCAAGAGACCCAGTACTTC. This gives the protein CASSLGIQALQETQYF.

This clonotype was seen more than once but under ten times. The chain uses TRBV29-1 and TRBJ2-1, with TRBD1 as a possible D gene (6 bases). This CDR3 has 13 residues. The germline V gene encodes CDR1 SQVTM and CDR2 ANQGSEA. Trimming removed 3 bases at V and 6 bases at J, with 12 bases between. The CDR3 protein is CSVDTGFSNEQFF. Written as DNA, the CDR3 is TGCAGCGTTGACACAGGGTTTAGCAATGAGCAGTTCTTC.

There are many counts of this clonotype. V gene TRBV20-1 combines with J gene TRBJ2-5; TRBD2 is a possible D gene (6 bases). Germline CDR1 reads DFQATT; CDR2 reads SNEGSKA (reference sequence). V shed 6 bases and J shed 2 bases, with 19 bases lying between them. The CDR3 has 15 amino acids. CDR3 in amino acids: CSAGTRLVSQETQYF. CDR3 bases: TGCAGTGCCGGAACACGACTAGTCTCGCAAGAGACCCAGTACTTC.

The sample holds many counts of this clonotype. The CDR3 bases are TGTGCCAGCAGCCATGGACAGGTCGAACAGCCCCAGCATTTT. Translating gives CASSHGQVEQPQHF. The chain is built from TRBV12-3 or TRBV12-4 and TRBJ1-5; 7 positions match TRBD1. The CDR3 covers 14 residues. The J segment lost 7 bases and the V segment lost 6 bases, leaving 9 bases of the junction unmatched.

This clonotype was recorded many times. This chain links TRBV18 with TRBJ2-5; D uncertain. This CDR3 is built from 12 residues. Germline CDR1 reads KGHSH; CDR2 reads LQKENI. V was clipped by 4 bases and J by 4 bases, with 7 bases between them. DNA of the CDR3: TGTGCCAGCTCACTAACGGTAGAGACCCAGTACTTC. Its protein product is CASSLTVETQYF.

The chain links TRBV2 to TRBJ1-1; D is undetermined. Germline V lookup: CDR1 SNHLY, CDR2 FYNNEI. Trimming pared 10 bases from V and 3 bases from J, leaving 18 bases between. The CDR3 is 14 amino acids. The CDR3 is CAIREVLGDTEAFF. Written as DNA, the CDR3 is TGTGCCATCAGAGAGGTCCTCGGAGACACTGAAGCTTTCTTT.

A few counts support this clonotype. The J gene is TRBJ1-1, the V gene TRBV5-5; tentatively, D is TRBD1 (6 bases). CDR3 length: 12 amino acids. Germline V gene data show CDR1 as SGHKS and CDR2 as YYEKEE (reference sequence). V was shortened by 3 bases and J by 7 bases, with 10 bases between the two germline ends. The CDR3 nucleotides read TGTGCCAGCAGCTGGGACATCTTTGAAGCTTTCTTT. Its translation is CASSWDIFEAFF.

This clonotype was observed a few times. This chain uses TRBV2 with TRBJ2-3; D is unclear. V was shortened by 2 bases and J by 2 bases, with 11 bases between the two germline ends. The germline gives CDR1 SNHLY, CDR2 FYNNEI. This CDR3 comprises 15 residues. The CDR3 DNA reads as TGTGCCAGCAGTGAACGCTCAATCCTCACAGATACGCAGTATTTT. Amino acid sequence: CASSERSILTDTQYF.

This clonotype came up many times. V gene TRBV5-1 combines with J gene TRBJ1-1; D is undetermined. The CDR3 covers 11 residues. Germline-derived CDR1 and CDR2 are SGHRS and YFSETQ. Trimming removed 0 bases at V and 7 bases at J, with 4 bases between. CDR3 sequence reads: CASSLEGEAFF. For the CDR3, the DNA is TGCGCCAGCAGCTTGGAAGGTGAAGCTTTCTTT.

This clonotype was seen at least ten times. CDR3 sequence (DNA): TGTGCAAGTCTCTCGGGACAGGAGAACACTGAAGCTTTCTTT. It translates to CASLSGQENTEAFF. The rearrangement joins TRBV12-2 to TRBJ1-1; the table's D call TRBD1 went unverified against the DNA. TRBV12-2 is flagged as a pseudogene. The CDR3 is 14 residues long.

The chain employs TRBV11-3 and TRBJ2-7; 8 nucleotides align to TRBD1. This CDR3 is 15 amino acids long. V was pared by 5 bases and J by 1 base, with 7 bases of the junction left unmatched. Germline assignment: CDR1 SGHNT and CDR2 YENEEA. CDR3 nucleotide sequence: TGTGCCAGCAGCCCTGGACAGGGTTCGTCCTACGAGCAGTACTTC. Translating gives CASSPGQGSSYEQYF.